Each of the 25 T cell receptor beta chains below was sequenced from the same sample in a study of a mutant IDH1 vaccine in newly diagnosed glioma (dated by TCRdb to the early 2020s). In light of the paper, this sample's time point label describes: baseline, week 1 (first vaccination visit). The sample's treatment or condition label is to be understood as: pre-vaccination baseline after standard-of-care therapy. Receptor amplification or capture employed the immunoSEQ multiplex PCR assay. Held by TCRdb, this immuneACCESS table contains in-frame sequences only and omits some clones. Under half of the omission traces to an unresolved V gene where checked; the cause of the rest is unknown. This sample holds roughly 41,000 clones; 92% were observed only once. Under 20% of the sample is in the top ten clones. This sample comprised PBMCs, obtained from a glioma patient treated with radiotherapy, temozolomide or both. All receptors derive from a man younger than 30 with glioma.

This rearrangement joins TRBV4-1 to TRBJ2-2, with TRBD1 matching over 10 bases. This CDR3 has 16 residues. Germline values: CDR1 MGHRA, CDR2 YSYEKL. V lost 4 bases, J lost 0 bases, and 2 bases stayed unmatched. This CDR3 is CASSPGQGANTGELFF. CDR3 bases: TGCGCCAGCAGCCCTGGACAGGGGGCGAACACCGGGGAGCTGTTTTTT.

The chain combines TRBV18 with TRBJ1-1; possible D gene TRBD1, 5 bases. The CDR3 is made up of 16 amino acids. Trimming shortened V by 3 bases and J by 5 bases, and 19 bases separated the two germline ends. Germline CDR1 reads KGHSH; CDR2 reads LQKENI. This CDR3 is CASSPLRDGGRTEAFF. CDR3 DNA sequence: TGTGCCAGCTCACCGCTCCGGGACGGCGGACGAACTGAAGCTTTCTTT.

The chain links TRBV2 to TRBJ2-1; D is possibly TRBD2 (5 bases). The CDR3 is 16 residues long. The V gene's germline CDR1 is SNHLY and CDR2 FYNNEI. Trimming stripped 6 bases from V and 0 bases from J, with 15 bases between. In DNA, the CDR3 is TGTGCCAGCAGGGACTTCCTATCAAGCTCCTACAATGAGCAGTTCTTC. Translating gives CASRDFLSSSYNEQFF.

The chain couples TRBV5-1 to TRBJ2-3, with TRBD2 identical over 8 bases. Germline V gives CDR1 SGHRS, CDR2 YFSETQ. CDR3 length: 16 residues. V gave up 0 bases and J gave up 2 bases; unmatched junction bases: 5. The CDR3 nucleotides are TGCGCCAGCAGCTTGGCCTCTGGACTAGCCACAGATACGCAGTATTTT. It codes for CASSLASGLATDTQYF.

This sequence joins TRBV15 and TRBJ2-7; no reliable D call. Trimming took 2 bases from V and 6 from J, leaving 14 bases between them. The CDR3 is 14 residues long. Germline CDR1 reads LNHNV; CDR2 reads YYDKDF (reference sequence). This CDR3 reads CATSRPDPTGEQYF. DNA for the CDR3: TGTGCCACCAGCAGACCTGACCCCACGGGCGAGCAGTACTTC.

By its share, this clone is medium-sized (0.01 to 0.1%). This chain links TRBV25-1 with TRBJ2-7; 7 positions match TRBD2. CDR1 is MGHDK, CDR2 SYGVNS, per germline. The CDR3 runs to 16 residues. V lost 3 bases and J lost 2; bases outside the gene matches: 10. CDR3 nucleotides: TGTGCCAGCAGTGATCCTGGGGGGGAGGCACCCTACGAGCAGTACTTC. Translated: CASSDPGGEAPYEQYF.

The V and J genes are TRBV5-6 and TRBJ1-1; D perhaps matches TRBD1 (6 bases). This CDR3 contains 15 residues. CDR1 and CDR2 (germline): SGHDT, YYEEEE. Trimming left V 2 bases short and J 3 bases short, with 14 bases between. As DNA, the CDR3 is TGTGCCAGCAGCTTTAAGGCAGGGGTTCACACTGAAGCTTTCTTT. Translating gives CASSFKAGVHTEAFF. The variable domain in full, completed from reference TRBV5-6 and TRBJ1-1, reads DAGVTQSPTHLIKTRGQQVTLRCSPKSGHDTVSWYQQALGQGPQFIFQYYEEEERQRGNFPDRFSGHQFPNYSSELNVNALLLGDSALYLCASSFKAGVHTEAFFGQGTRLTVV.

This clone was recorded only once. The V gene is TRBV10-3, the J gene TRBJ2-7; 16 bases align to TRBD2. Germline values: CDR1 ENHRY, CDR2 SYGVKD. V lost 6 bases, J lost 12 bases, and 8 bases stayed unmatched. This CDR3 is 14 amino acids long. CDR3 region: CAISRGLAGGPRYF. DNA of the CDR3: TGTGCCATCAGCCGGGGACTAGCGGGAGGGCCACGGTACTTC.

The chain employs TRBV19 and TRBJ2-1; tentative D call: TRBD2 (6 bases). Trimming stripped 10 bases from V and 7 bases from J, with 11 bases between. The CDR3 runs to 11 residues. The germline gives CDR1 LNHDA, CDR2 SQIVND (reference sequence). DNA of the CDR3: TGTGCCACCAGACGGGGGAATGAGCAGTTCTTC. This gives the protein CATRRGNEQFF.

This chain uses TRBV18 with TRBJ2-2; D is uncertain. CDR3 size: 16 residues. The V gene lost 3 bases and the J gene lost 1 base, with 12 bases spanning the gap. Germline values: CDR1 KGHSH, CDR2 LQKENI. CDR3: CASSPLSKGNTGELFF. The CDR3 bases are TGTGCCAGCTCACCTCTCAGCAAGGGGAACACCGGGGAGCTGTTTTTT.

The chain has TRBV5-4 and TRBJ2-3, with D possibly matching TRBD1 (5 bases). V was pared by 0 bases and J by 3 bases, with 11 bases between. The V gene's germline CDR1 is SGHNT and CDR2 YYREEE (reference sequence). The CDR3 has 15 amino acids. The CDR3 region has the DNA TGTGCCAGCAGCTTGGGGACGCAGGGTACAGATACGCAGTATTTT. Translation gives CASSLGTQGTDTQYF. Full variable domain (remainder filled in from reference TRBV5-4 and TRBJ2-3): ETGVTQSPTHLIKTRGQQVTLRCSSQSGHNTVSWYQQALGQGPQFIFQYYREEENGRGNFPPRFSGLQFPNYSSELNVNALELDDSALYLCASSLGTQGTDTQYFGPGTRLTVL.

The V gene is TRBV27, the J gene TRBJ1-4; possibly TRBD1 for D (6 bases). Trimming pared 2 bases from V and 8 bases from J, leaving 9 bases between. CDR1 and CDR2 from the germline V gene are MNHEY and SMNVEV (reference sequence). CDR3 length: 13 amino acids. The CDR3 spells CASSLGQGEKLFF. As DNA, the CDR3 is TGTGCCAGCAGTTTAGGGCAGGGGGAAAAACTGTTTTTT.

V is TRBV19 and J is TRBJ1-5; 11 bases line up with TRBD1. CDR1 is LNHDA, CDR2 SQIVND, per germline (reference sequence). The CDR3 loop spans 14 amino acids. Losses at the gene ends were 3 bases for V and 9 bases for J; bases not matched to a gene: 4. The DNA for the CDR3 is TGTGCCAGTAGTATCGGGACAGGGGGATGGCCCCAGCATTTT. It is translated as CASSIGTGGWPQHF.

The rearrangement uses TRBV5-1 and TRBJ2-3, with D maybe TRBD1 (5 bases). The CDR3 is 18 amino acids. V lost 1 base, J lost 0 bases, and 18 bases lay in between. From germline, CDR1 is SGHRS and CDR2 YFSETQ. CDR3 in DNA: TGCGCCAGCAGCTTGACACGCGTTACAGGAACTAGCACAGATACGCAGTATTTT. It is translated as CASSLTRVTGTSTDTQYF.

CDR3 nucleotide sequence: TGTGCCAGCAGTCGGGCCCGATACGAGCAGTACTTC. It specifies CASSRARYEQYF. The chain has TRBV2 and TRBJ2-7; D not resolved. Per germline, CDR1 SNHLY and CDR2 FYNNEI. V lost 5 bases and J lost 4, with 9 bases in between. CDR3 length equals 12 residues.

V gene TRBV5-1 combines with J gene TRBJ2-1; 9 bases line up with TRBD1. V lost 5 bases to trimming and J lost 0 bases; unmatched junction nucleotides: 6. The CDR3 spans 16 residues. The V gene's germline CDR1 is SGHRS and CDR2 YFSETQ. The CDR3 coding sequence is TGCGCCAGCAGAAAGGACAGGGGTGACTCCTACAATGAGCAGTTCTTC. It codes for CASRKDRGDSYNEQFF.

The rearrangement links TRBV6-1 to TRBJ2-1; D may match TRBD1 or TRBD2 (6 bases each). The CDR3 totals 13 residues. CDR1 is MNHNS, CDR2 SASEGT, per germline. V was pared by 6 bases and J by 4 bases, with 10 bases between. The CDR3 nucleotides read TGTGCCAGCAGGAAGGGGGGATACAATGAGCAGTTCTTC. It specifies CASRKGGYNEQFF.

This chain links TRBV29-1 with TRBJ1-5; no clear D. The V end was cut by 4 bases, the J end by 0 bases, with 7 bases between. This CDR3 is 13 amino acids long. The germline CDR1 and CDR2 sequences are SQVTM and ANQGSEA. CDR3 in amino acids: CSVVWGSNQPQHF. The CDR3, as DNA: TGCAGCGTTGTCTGGGGTAGCAATCAGCCCCAGCATTTT.

The rearrangement uses TRBV7-2 and TRBJ1-5; D unresolved. The germline gives CDR1 SGHTA, CDR2 FQGNSA. V was clipped by 4 bases and J by 4 bases, with 5 bases between them. CDR3 size: 12 residues. CDR3 in amino acids: CASSSFNQPQHF. The CDR3 DNA is TGTGCCAGCAGCTCCTTTAATCAGCCCCAGCATTTT.

The table lists this clone with a few counts. The chain recombines TRBV29-1 with TRBJ2-2; 10 positions agree with TRBD1. CDR1 SQVTM and CDR2 ANQGSEA come from the germline V gene. Trimming removed 5 bases from V and 5 bases from J; junction bases left unmatched: 8. CDR3 length: 15 amino acids. CDR3 sequence reads: CSVSTGTGETGELFF. The CDR3 DNA sequence: TGCAGCGTTAGCACCGGGACAGGGGAAACCGGGGAGCTGTTTTTT.

In its sample, this clone is medium-sized (0.01 to 0.1%). J is TRBJ2-1 and V is TRBV7-9, with 10 bases that match TRBD1. The V and J ends lost 3 bases and 5 bases, in that order; junction bases with no gene match: 4. The CDR3 has 15 residues. Germline lookup yields CDR1 SEHNR and CDR2 FQNEAQ (reference sequence). CDR3 loop: CASSFDGTGDNEQFF. The CDR3 region has the DNA TGTGCCAGCAGCTTTGACGGGACAGGGGACAATGAGCAGTTCTTC.

The chain has TRBV6-5 and TRBJ2-3; no reliable D call. The ends were cut back, 10 bases at V and 4 bases at J, with 15 bases in the middle. CDR3 length equals 13 residues. CDR1 and CDR2 from the germline V gene are MNHEY and SVGAGI. The DNA of the CDR3 is TGTGCCATTTCATTCCCCGGGTCAGATACGCAGTATTTT. This gives the protein CAISFPGSDTQYF.

V is TRBV2 and J is TRBJ2-2; TRBD1 matches at 9 bases. The V gene end was trimmed by 6 bases and the J gene end by 4 bases; junction bases not matched to a gene: 3. Germline V gene lookup returns CDR1 SNHLY and CDR2 FYNNEI. The CDR3 totals 14 residues. CDR3 residues: CASSRDRATGELFF. The CDR3 DNA reads as TGTGCCAGCAGCCGGGACAGGGCCACCGGGGAGCTGTTTTTT.

The V gene is TRBV28, the J gene TRBJ1-3; 7 bases map to TRBD1. CDR3 length: 14 amino acids. The germline gives CDR1 MDHEN, CDR2 SYDVKM. The V gene end was trimmed by 8 bases and the J gene end by 0 bases; junction bases not matched to a gene: 4. This chain's CDR3 is CASSRGGSGNTIYF. CDR3 coding DNA: TGTGCCAGCTCCAGGGGGGGCTCTGGAAACACCATATATTTT.

The V gene is TRBV13, the J gene TRBJ1-5, with no clear D. The CDR3 covers 15 residues. The ends were cut back, 5 bases at V and 0 bases at J, with 11 bases in the middle. Per germline, CDR1 PRHDT and CDR2 FYEKMQ (reference sequence). Written as DNA, the CDR3 is TGTGCCAGCAGCCCCCGGACTGATAGCAATCAGCCCCAGCATTTT. Residues: CASSPRTDSNQPQHF. The variable domain in full, completed from reference TRBV13 and TRBJ1-5, reads AAGVIQSPRHLIKEKRETATLKCYPIPRHDTVYWYQQGPGQDPQFLISFYEKMQSDKGSIPDRFSAQQFSDYHSELNMSSLELGDSALYFCASSPRTDSNQPQHFGDGTRLSIL.